Detailed here is one TCR beta chain. It lacks a known antigen. Base qualities are not at hand, and no much larger clone is one base apart. V loses 4 bases of germline sequence and J loses 0 bases, and the interval between the two ends is 6 bases. Counted from cysteine to phenylalanine, this CDR3 has 13 amino acids. Solely the CDR3 DNA is kept, with 39 bases framed from the first base. CDR1 and CDR2 were assigned from the germline V gene as MRHNA and SNTAGT. The entry originates in a study of blood T cell repertoires in COVID-19 (dated by TCRdb to the early 2020s). With respect to the entire study: Samples from collaborators originated in the United States, Italy and Spain and spanned both the acute and convalescent phases of COVID-19. Subjects who had been exposed to COVID-19, were actively infected with it, or had recovered from it provided the deeply sampled blood TCRbeta repertoires that made up the dataset. The repertoires were released in a freely available public database intended as a resource for research on the immune response to SARS-CoV-2. Samples came from the ongoing ImmuneRACE study (first 160 participants) plus 1,254 subjects from 6 global collaborators. HLA class I and class II types, where available, came from metadata supplied by the sample provider rather than from assay-based typing. Nearly every sample came with metadata listing a de-identified subject ID, COVID-19 status, age in years and sex. The prospective study material was composed of cDNA or gDNA derived from T cells, B-cell-depleted T cells, or PBMCs.

What the study reported, not specific to this receptor: The amount of clinical and demographic metadata varied by source and participant and was provided uncurated.

TCRbeta CDR3 regions were amplified from genomic DNA using the immunoSEQ Assay, a bias-controlled multiplex PCR. On the authors' methods: The number of nucleated cells in each sample was estimated by amplification of reference gene primers within the assay. To quantify the absolute abundance of each unique TCRbeta CDR3 rearrangement, sequence reads were collapsed and filtered. For each sample, productive Simpson clonality was calculated as the square root of Simpson's diversity index across productive rearrangements. This immuneACCESS table, as held by TCRdb, lists in-frame sequences with V and J called but not all clones. Of the missing ones, under half trace to an unresolved V gene in checked studies; the others have no known cause. The DNA gave D and trimming, while V, J and clone size come from that table. Recorded for this sample are about 120,000 clones; under 85% of them occurred a single time. Jointly, the top ten make up 12% of the sample.

Whole blood was collected in K2EDTA tubes by collaborating institutions according to the institutions' own protocols. For TCRbeta analysis, collaborator samples were shipped as frozen whole blood, as isolated PBMCs, or as DNA extracted from either sample type. Sequenced material: peripheral blood. The chain links TRBV6-4 with TRBJ1-1, with no D gene named confidently. This clonotype was sampled from a man aged 60 to 75 with acute or convalescent COVID-19. The nucleotides are TGTGCCAGCAGTGCCGAGATGAACACTGAAGCTTTCTTT. It translates as CASSAEMNTEAFF.